The rows below give T cell receptor beta chains drawn from one sample of a study of T cell responses to AZD1222 COVID-19 vaccine. Sequencing used immunoSEQ multiplex PCR; TCRdb keeps in-frame clones, though not all of them. The sample contains around 130,000 clones, 93% of which appear only once. The source was peripheral blood, collected on day 0 of AZD1222 vaccination. These receptors were collected from an adult in good health. Both conserved end residues are part of each CDR3. A D gene is named only where the DNA matches it firmly. Part of the rows lack a size; the others show once, few, many or a class for expanded clones.

NA	TRBV7-6	TRBJ1-3	NA	CASSLVPGGGSGNTIYF	TGTGCCAGCAGCTTAGTCCCGGGCGGAGGCTCTGGAAACACCATATATTTT
NA	TRBV7-2	TRBJ2-1	NA	CASSLAGADNEQFF	TGTGCCAGCAGCTTAGCGGGTGCGGACAATGAGCAGTTCTTC
NA	TRBV4-1	TRBJ1-2	TRBD1	CASSQDGTGGDGYTF	TGCGCCAGCAGCCAAGATGGCACAGGGGGAGATGGCTACACCTTC
NA	TRBV28	TRBJ2-2	NA	CASSLGGTGELFF	TGTGCCAGCAGTTTAGGAGGAACTGGGGAGCTGTTTTTT
NA	TRBV6-2/TRBV6-3	TRBJ1-4	TRBD1	CASSYVGGAPREKLFF	TGTGCCAGCAGTTACGTAGGGGGCGCGCCGCGTGAAAAACTGTTTTTT
NA	TRBV12-5	TRBJ1-1	NA	CASGDRPSEAFF	TGTGCTAGTGGAGACAGACCGAGTGAAGCTTTCTTT
NA	TRBV2	TRBJ1-1	NA	CARLTGQMNTEAFF	TGTGCCCGACTAACCGGGCAGATGAACACTGAAGCTTTCTTT
NA	TRBV3-1/TRBV3-2	TRBJ1-2	NA	CASSQPSWGSSGGYTF	TGTGCCAGCAGCCAACCTTCCTGGGGCAGCTCAGGAGGCTACACCTTC
NA	TRBV6-2/TRBV6-3	TRBJ1-1	NA	CASSYFSPGVANTEAFF	TGTGCCAGCAGTTATTTTTCTCCGGGGGTGGCGAACACTGAAGCTTTCTTT
NA	TRBV6-1	TRBJ1-2	TRBD1	CASSERDREPYGYTF	TGTGCCAGCAGTGAAAGGGACAGGGAACCCTATGGCTACACCTTC
NA	TRBV19	TRBJ2-1	NA	CASRGGLRKQFF	TGTGCCAGTAGGGGTGGTTTAAGGAAGCAGTTCTTC
once	TRBV7-9	TRBJ2-3	NA	CASSLDIGQMYSSTDTQYF	TGTGCCAGCAGCTTAGATATAGGACAGATGTACTCTAGCACAGATACGCAGTATTTT
NA	TRBV28	TRBJ2-7	NA	CASSLWDFSYEQYF	TGTGCCAGCAGTTTGTGGGACTTTAGCTACGAGCAGTACTTC
NA	TRBV28	TRBJ2-7	TRBD1	CASSRGLEQYF	TGTGCCAGCAGCAGGGGGCTCGAGCAGTACTTC
once	TRBV14	TRBJ2-1	NA	CASSFRTGTPYNEQFF	TGTGCCAGCAGCTTCCGAACAGGGACGCCCTACAATGAGCAGTTCTTC
NA	TRBV7-2	TRBJ1-5	NA	CASSLGRSGNQPQHF	TGTGCCAGCAGCTTAGGACGCTCGGGCAATCAGCCCCAGCATTTT
NA	TRBV2	TRBJ2-3	NA	CARYRSTDTQYF	TGTGCCAGGTATCGTAGCACAGATACGCAGTATTTT